This is a list of T cell receptor beta chains from one sample in a study of T-cell reconstitution after alpha-beta-depleted transplantation in children. A single record per CDR3 protein comes from TCRdb applying MiXCR to the PCR reads. The sample has about 610,000 distinct CDR3 sequences; 8% to 11% are singletons. Here the sequenced sample was PBMCs from the stem cell graft donor, taken from the stem cell graft. These receptors all come from a human donor who donated a stem cell graft to a child with acute myeloid leukemia. Both conserved end residues are part of each CDR3. Fields, in order: J gene, CDR3 length, D gene, clone size, V gene, CDR3 DNA, CDR3 protein. A D gene is named only where the DNA matches it firmly. Some rows mark clone size as missing; the rest say once, few, many or name a class of expanded clone.

>TRBJ2-3|16|TRBD2|NA|TRBV7-2
TGTGCCAGCAGCCCCCTGGCTAGCGGGATAAGAGATACGCAGTATTTT
CASSPLASGIRDTQYF
>TRBJ2-7|13|NA|few|TRBV6-2/TRBV6-3
TGTGCCAGCAGTTACCAGCAAGCCTACGAGCAGTACTTC
CASSYQQAYEQYF
>TRBJ2-7|18|TRBD1|few|TRBV20-1
TGCAGTGCTGGGCGGATCCCGGGACAGGGGGGACCATCCTACGAGCAGTACTTC
CSAGRIPGQGGPSYEQYF
>TRBJ1-3|16|NA|NA|TRBV9
TGTGCCAGCAGCGCCCCAGGACGCACCTCTGGAAACACCATATATTTT
CASSAPGRTSGNTIYF
>TRBJ2-3|14|TRBD1|many|TRBV10-3
TGTGCCATCAGTGGGCAGGGGGGCACAGATACGCAGTATTTT
CAISGQGGTDTQYF
>TRBJ2-7|13|NA|few|TRBV6-1
TGTGCCAGCAGTGAAGCGGATTCCTACGAGCAGTACTTC
CASSEADSYEQYF
>TRBJ1-1|15|TRBD1|NA|TRBV12-3/TRBV12-4
TGTGCCAGCAGTTTCGGGACAGGGGTAGACACTGAAGCTTTCTTT
CASSFGTGVDTEAFF
>TRBJ2-4|14|NA|few|TRBV7-9
TGTGCCAGCAGCTTTGGCGGCGTGGGGAACATTCAGTACTTC
CASSFGGVGNIQYF
>TRBJ2-5|16|NA|few|TRBV5-1
TGCGCCAGCAGCTTGAGGGCTAGCGCGGCCCAGGAGACCCAGTACTTC
CASSLRASAAQETQYF
>TRBJ2-2|13|NA|few|TRBV3-1
TGTGCCAGCAGCCCTAAGAGGGTCGGGGAGCTGTTTTTT
CASSPKRVGELFF
>TRBJ2-7|12|NA|many|TRBV27
TGTGCCAGCAGACAAAGACGGGACGAGCAGTACTTC
CASRQRRDEQYF
>TRBJ1-2|12|TRBD1|many|TRBV10-3
TGTGCCGTCGGACAGGGCTTCTATGGCTACACCTTC
CAVGQGFYGYTF
>TRBJ2-3|15|NA|many|TRBV7-6
TGTGCCAGCAGCCGTAGCGGCCCCAGCACAGATACGCAGTATTTT
CASSRSGPSTDTQYF
>TRBJ2-3|15|TRBD1|many|TRBV6-2/TRBV6-3
TGTGCCAGCAGTTACTTTACAGGGGACGCAGATACGCAGTATTTT
CASSYFTGDADTQYF
>TRBJ2-1|19|TRBD2|NA|TRBV10-3
TGTGCCATCAGTGACTCTTGGCCTAAGCGGGAGGGCCCTAGGAATGAGCAGTTCTTC
CAISDSWPKREGPRNEQFF
>TRBJ2-7|15|TRBD1|NA|TRBV6-1
TGTGCCAGCAGCCCGGACAGGGGGCGGACAAATGGGCAGTACTTC
CASSPDRGRTNGQYF
>TRBJ2-7|15|NA|few|TRBV6-1
TGTGCCAGCAGTGGGAAACAGGGTTGGGCCTACGAGCAGTACTTC
CASSGKQGWAYEQYF
>TRBJ2-1|15|NA|NA|TRBV23-1
TGCGCCAGCAGTCAATCGAGACAGAACTACAATGAGCAGTTCTTC
CASSQSRQNYNEQFF
>TRBJ2-3|15|NA|few|TRBV9
TGTGCCAGCAGCGTAGGAGGGGGGACCACAGATACGCAGTATTTT
CASSVGGGTTDTQYF
>TRBJ2-1|14|NA|many|TRBV3-1
TGTGCCAGCAGCCAAGTGGGCAGCCCACATGAGCAGTTCTTC
CASSQVGSPHEQFF
>TRBJ2-3|14|NA|few|TRBV9
TGTGCCAGCAGCTCCCGTCCAGGCACAGATACGCAGTATTTT
CASSSRPGTDTQYF
>TRBJ2-7|16|TRBD2|many|TRBV12-3/TRBV12-4
TGTGCCAGCAGTTCCGGACTAGCGGGAGGAACCTACGAGCAGTACTTC
CASSSGLAGGTYEQYF
>TRBJ2-1|17|TRBD1|many|TRBV10-3
TGTGCCATCAGTGAGCCGGGGACAGGGGGCCCCTACAATGAGCAGTTCTTC
CAISEPGTGGPYNEQFF
>TRBJ2-1|15|TRBD2|NA|TRBV9
TGTGCCAGCAGCGTAAGGACTAGCGAGTACAATGAGCAGTTCTTC
CASSVRTSEYNEQFF
>TRBJ2-5|14|TRBD2|NA|TRBV6-2/TRBV6-3
TGTGCCAGCAGCCGACTAGCGGTCCAAGAGACCCAGTACTTC
CASSRLAVQETQYF
>TRBJ2-1|14|NA|many|TRBV29-1
TGCAGCGTTGATCGAGGAACGGACATGAATGAGCAGTTCTTC
CSVDRGTDMNEQFF
>TRBJ2-1|17|TRBD2|NA|TRBV10-2
TGCGCCAGCATTCTGGCGGAAACGCTAGCGGGCCCGCCCGAGCAGTTCTTC
CASILAETLAGPPEQFF
>TRBJ2-1|14|NA|many|TRBV10-3
TGTGCCAGCTCACCTAGGGGGACGGGCAATGAGCAGTTCTTC
CASSPRGTGNEQFF
>TRBJ2-1|11|NA|few|TRBV20-1
TGCAGTGCTAGCATAGACAATGAGCAGTTCTTC
CSASIDNEQFF
>TRBJ2-1|17|TRBD2|NA|TRBV4-3
TGCGCCAGCAGCCAGGGGACTAGCGGGAGAGTCTACAGTGAGCAGTTCTTC
CASSQGTSGRVYSEQFF
>TRBJ1-4|14|TRBD1|many|TRBV25-1
TGTGCCAGCACCTCCGGACAGGGGAGTGAAAAACTGTTTTTT
CASTSGQGSEKLFF
>TRBJ2-7|11|TRBD2|NA|TRBV2
TGTGTAGCGGGAGGGGGCTACGAGCAGTACTTC
CVAGGGYEQYF
>TRBJ2-2|17|NA|NA|TRBV6-1
TGTGCCAGCAGAGCGACACTATCTTACGCGAACACCGGGGAGCTGTTTTTT
CASRATLSYANTGELFF
>TRBJ2-7|14|TRBD2|few|TRBV27
TGTGCCAGCAGCCTAGCGGTAACCCCCTACGAGCAGTACTTC
CASSLAVTPYEQYF
>TRBJ2-5|11|NA|many|TRBV2
TGTGCCAGCAGTCGTATGGGGTCGCAGTACTTC
CASSRMGSQYF
>TRBJ1-4|15|TRBD1|few|TRBV5-4
TGTGCCAGCAGCTTGCGGACAGGGAGAAAAGAAAAACTGTTTTTT
CASSLRTGRKEKLFF
>TRBJ1-5|13|NA|NA|TRBV28
TGTGCCAGCAACCCCGGCGTCCAGCAGCCCCAGCATTTT
CASNPGVQQPQHF
>TRBJ2-3|16|TRBD2|few|TRBV3-1
TGTGCCAGCAGCCAAGGAGGGACTAGCGGGACCGATACGCAGTATTTT
CASSQGGTSGTDTQYF
>TRBJ1-6|13|TRBD1|many|TRBV28
TGTGCCAGCAGTATGACAGGGGATTCACCCCTCCACTTT
CASSMTGDSPLHF
>TRBJ1-6|14|NA|many|TRBV6-5
TGTGCCAGCAGCCCTTTTGTCTTGTTCTCACCCCTCCACTTT
CASSPFVLFSPLHF
>TRBJ2-1|13|NA|few|TRBV20-1
TGCAGTGCTTCCCGAGGGGGAAACCATGAGCAGTTCTTC
CSASRGGNHEQFF